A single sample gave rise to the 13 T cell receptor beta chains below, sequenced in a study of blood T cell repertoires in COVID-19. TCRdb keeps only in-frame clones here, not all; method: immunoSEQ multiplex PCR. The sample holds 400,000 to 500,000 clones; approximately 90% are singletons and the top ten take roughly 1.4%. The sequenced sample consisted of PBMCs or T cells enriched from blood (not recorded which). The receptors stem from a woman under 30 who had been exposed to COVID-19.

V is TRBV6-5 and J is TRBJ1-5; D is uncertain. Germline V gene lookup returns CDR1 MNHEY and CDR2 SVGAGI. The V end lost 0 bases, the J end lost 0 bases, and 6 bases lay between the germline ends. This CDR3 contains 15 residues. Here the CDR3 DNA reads TGTGCCAGCAGTTACTCAAGCTTTAGCAATCAGCCCCAGCATTTT. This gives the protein CASSYSSFSNQPQHF.

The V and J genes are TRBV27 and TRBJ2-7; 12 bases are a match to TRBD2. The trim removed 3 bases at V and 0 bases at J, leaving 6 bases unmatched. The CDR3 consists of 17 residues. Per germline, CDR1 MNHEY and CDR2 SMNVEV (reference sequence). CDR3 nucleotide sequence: TGTGCCAGCAGTTTTGCTAGCGGGGGGGCCAACTCCTACGAGCAGTACTTC. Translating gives CASSFASGGANSYEQYF.

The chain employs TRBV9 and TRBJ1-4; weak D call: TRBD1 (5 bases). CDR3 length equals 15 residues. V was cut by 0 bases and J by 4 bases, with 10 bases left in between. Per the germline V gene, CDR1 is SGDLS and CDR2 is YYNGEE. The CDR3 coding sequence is TGTGCCAGCAGCGTAGATGGGGGGTTTAATGAAAAACTGTTTTTT. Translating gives CASSVDGGFNEKLFF.

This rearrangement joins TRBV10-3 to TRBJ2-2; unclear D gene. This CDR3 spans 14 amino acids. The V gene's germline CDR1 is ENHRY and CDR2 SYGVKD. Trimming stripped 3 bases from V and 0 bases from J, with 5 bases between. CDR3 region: CAISDTANTGELFF. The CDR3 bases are TGTGCCATCAGTGATACAGCGAACACCGGGGAGCTGTTTTTT.

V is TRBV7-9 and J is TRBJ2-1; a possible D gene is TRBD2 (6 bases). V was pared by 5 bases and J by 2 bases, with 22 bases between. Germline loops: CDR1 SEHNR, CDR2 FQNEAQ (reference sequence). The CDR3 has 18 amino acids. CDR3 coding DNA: TGTGCCAGCAGCCATCTGGGCAAGGGCGGAGGGCCCTACAATGAGCAGTTCTTC. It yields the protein CASSHLGKGGGPYNEQFF.

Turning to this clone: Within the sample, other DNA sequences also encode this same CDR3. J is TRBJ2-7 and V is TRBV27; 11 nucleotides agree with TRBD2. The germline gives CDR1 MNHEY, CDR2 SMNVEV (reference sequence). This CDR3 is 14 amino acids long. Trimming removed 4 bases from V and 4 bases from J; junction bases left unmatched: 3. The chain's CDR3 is CASSSGTSGYEQYF. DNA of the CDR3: TGTGCCAGCAGTTCCGGGACTAGCGGATACGAGCAGTACTTC.

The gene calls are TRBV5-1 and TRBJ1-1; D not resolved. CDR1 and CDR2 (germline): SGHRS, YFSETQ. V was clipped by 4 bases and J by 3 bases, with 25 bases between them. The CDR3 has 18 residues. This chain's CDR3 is CASSPGSMVGHADTEAFF. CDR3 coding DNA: TGCGCCAGCAGCCCCGGAAGTATGGTGGGTCATGCGGACACTGAAGCTTTCTTT.

The CDR3 bases are TGTGCCAGCAGCTTAGAAACAGGGCCCCAGCATTTT. It translates to CASSLETGPQHF. The chain employs TRBV7-9 and TRBJ1-5, with D perhaps matching TRBD1 (5 bases). The CDR3 runs to 12 residues. V lost 1 base and J lost 9, with 7 bases in between. Germline V CDR1 and CDR2: SEHNR, FQNEAQ (reference sequence).

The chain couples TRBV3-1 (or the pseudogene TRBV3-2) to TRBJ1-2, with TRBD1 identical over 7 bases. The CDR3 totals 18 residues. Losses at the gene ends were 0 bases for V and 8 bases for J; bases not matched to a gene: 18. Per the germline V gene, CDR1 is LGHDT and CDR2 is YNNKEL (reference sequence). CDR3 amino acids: CASSQDSQGVISSSGYTF. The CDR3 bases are TGTGCCAGCAGCCAAGATTCCCAGGGGGTGATCTCATCCTCCGGCTACACCTTC.

CDR3 in amino acids: CASSESVGSRDEQYF. The CDR3 DNA is TGCGCCAGCAGTGAGTCAGTTGGGAGTCGCGACGAGCAGTACTTC. This rearrangement joins TRBV10-1 to TRBJ2-7, with a possible D match to TRBD2 (5 bases). The CDR3 is 15 residues long. CDR1 WNHNN and CDR2 SYGVQD come from the germline V gene (reference sequence). The germline V and J ends were trimmed by 0 bases and 5 bases, with 14 bases remaining between them.

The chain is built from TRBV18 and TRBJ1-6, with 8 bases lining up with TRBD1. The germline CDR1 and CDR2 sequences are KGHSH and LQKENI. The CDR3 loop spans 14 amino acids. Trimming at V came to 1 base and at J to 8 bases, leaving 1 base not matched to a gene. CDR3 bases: TGTGCCAGCTCACCACTGACAGGGGATTCACCCCTCCACTTT. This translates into CASSPLTGDSPLHF.

CDR3 DNA: TGTGCCAGCAGTTTAGGGCCAGGCACAGATACGCAGTATTTT. Encoded protein: CASSLGPGTDTQYF. The chain recombines TRBV27 with TRBJ2-3; D ambiguous. The V gene's germline CDR1 is MNHEY and CDR2 SMNVEV (reference sequence). The CDR3 sequence is 14 residues long. Between the trimmed V and J ends, which lost 2 bases and 1 base, there was a span of 7 bases.

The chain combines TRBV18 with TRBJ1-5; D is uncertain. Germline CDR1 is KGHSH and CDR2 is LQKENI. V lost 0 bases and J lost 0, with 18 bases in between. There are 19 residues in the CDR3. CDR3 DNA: TGTGCCAGCTCACCACCAGTACCGGAGCCCTACCATAGCAATCAGCCCCAGCATTTT. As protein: CASSPPVPEPYHSNQPQHF.